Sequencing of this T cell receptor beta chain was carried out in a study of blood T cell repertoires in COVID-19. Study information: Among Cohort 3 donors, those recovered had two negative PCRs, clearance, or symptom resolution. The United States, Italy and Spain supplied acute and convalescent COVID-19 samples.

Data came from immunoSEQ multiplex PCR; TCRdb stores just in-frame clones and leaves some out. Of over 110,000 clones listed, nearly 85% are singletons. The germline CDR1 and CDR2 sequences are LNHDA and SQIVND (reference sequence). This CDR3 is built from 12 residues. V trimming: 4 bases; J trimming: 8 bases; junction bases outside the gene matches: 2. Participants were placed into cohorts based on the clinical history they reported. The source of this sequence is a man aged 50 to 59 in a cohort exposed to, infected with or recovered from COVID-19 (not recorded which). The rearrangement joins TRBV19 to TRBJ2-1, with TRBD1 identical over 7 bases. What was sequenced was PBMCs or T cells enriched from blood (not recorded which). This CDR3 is CASSRQGDEQFF. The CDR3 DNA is TGTGCCAGTAGTAGACAGGGCGATGAGCAGTTCTTC.